This passage covers 13 T cell receptor beta chains from one sample sequenced in a study of T-cell memory formation after mild COVID-19. Each CDR3 protein gets one entry after TCRdb re-called the 5' RACE reads with MiXCR. The profile shows 470,000 or so distinct CDR3 sequences, 18% of them singletons. Sequencing used PBMCs or a T cell subset sorted from them (not recorded which). The receptors derive from an adult woman who had mild COVID-19 (a few samples of this study predate the infection). Cell type and time point are not known.

This sequence joins TRBV29-1 and TRBJ1-2; no clear D gene. Deletions cut 4 bases from V and 5 bases from J, with 14 bases between. The CDR3 is 13 residues long. Per germline, CDR1 SQVTM and CDR2 ANQGSEA. CDR3 in DNA: TGCAGCGTTGTAGGGATCTTGGGGTATGGCTACACCTTC. Encoded protein: CSVVGILGYGYTF.

This clonotype was found many times. The rearrangement links TRBV7-8 to TRBJ2-7; D not resolved. CDR1 SGHVS and CDR2 FQNEAQ come from the germline V gene. V lost 1 base and J lost 4, with 11 bases in between. CDR3 length: 14 residues. The CDR3 nucleotides read TGTGCCAGCAGCTTAGGGCAGGAGAGGTACGAGCAGTACTTC. Translation gives CASSLGQERYEQYF.

The gene calls are TRBV5-1 and TRBJ1-2, with 9 bases that match TRBD1. Germline-derived CDR1 and CDR2 are SGHRS and YFSETQ. Trimming cost V 2 bases and J 6 bases; bases outside gene matches: 5. This CDR3 has 14 residues. This CDR3 is CASSLLQGADGYTF. Here the CDR3 DNA reads TGCGCCAGCAGCTTATTACAGGGGGCAGATGGCTACACCTTC.

This clonotype has ten or more counts. The chain employs TRBV13 and TRBJ1-2, with TRBD1 matching 7 bases. The junction had 13 bases not matched to a gene; V was cut back by 5 bases and J by 4 bases. Germline V CDR1 and CDR2: PRHDT, FYEKMQ (reference sequence). CDR3 length: 16 residues. The CDR3 DNA reads TGTGCCAGCAGCCCCCAGACAGGGCACGGTTCCTATGGCTACACCTTC. Protein sequence: CASSPQTGHGSYGYTF.

The chain has TRBV12-3 or TRBV12-4 and TRBJ2-3, with 9 bases aligning to TRBD2. Trimming took 5 bases from V and 5 from J; bases not matched to a gene: 8. This CDR3 has 15 residues. The CDR3 DNA sequence: TGTGCCAGCAGTCTTAGCGGGAGAGGATTAGATACGCAGTATTTT. Translated, it gives CASSLSGRGLDTQYF.

The V and J genes are TRBV29-1 and TRBJ2-7, with 7 nucleotides matching TRBD2. Germline V gene sequence: CDR1 SQVTM, CDR2 ANQGSEA. Trimming took 6 bases from V and 6 from J; bases not matched to a gene: 8. This CDR3 has 12 residues. The CDR3 DNA reads as TGCAGCGTCGCCACTAGCGTTGCCGAGCAGTACTTC. Translating gives CSVATSVAEQYF.

This clonotype was observed many times. The CDR3 here is CASSYDGNTEAFF. CDR3 coding DNA: TGCGCCAGCAGCTACGACGGGAACACTGAAGCTTTCTTT. The chain links TRBV5-1 to TRBJ1-1; D remains unclear. The CDR3 is made up of 13 amino acids. CDR1 and CDR2 (germline): SGHRS, YFSETQ. Trimming removed 3 bases at V and 1 base at J, with 7 bases between. The full variable domain, in which reference TRBV5-1 and TRBJ1-1 provide the parts outside the CDR3, is KAGVTQTPRYLIKTRGQQVTLSCSPISGHRSVSWYQQTPGQGLQFLFEYFSETQRNKGNFPGRFSGRQFSNSRSEMNVSTLELGDSALYLCASSYDGNTEAFFGQGTRLTVV.

This clonotype was observed a few times. The chain joins TRBV20-1 to TRBJ1-1; D gene uncertain. With 5 bases removed from V and 1 base from J, the gap between germline ends came to 5 bases. The germline CDR1 and CDR2 sequences are DFQATT and SNEGSKA (reference sequence). The CDR3 length is 11 residues. The DNA of the CDR3 is TGCAGTGCTCCGGGGAACACTGAAGCTTTCTTT. It translates to CSAPGNTEAFF.

CDR3 sequence (DNA): TGTGCCAGCAGCTTACGCCGTACCGGGACAGGGAATGGCTACACCTTC. This encodes CASSLRRTGTGNGYTF. This chain uses TRBV7-3 with TRBJ1-2, with 9 positions matching TRBD1. The CDR3 runs to 16 residues. V dropped 2 bases and J dropped 6; count of bases not matched to a gene: 10. Looked up from germline, CDR1 is SGHTA and CDR2 is FQGTGA.

This clonotype was counted ten times or more. The chain has TRBV12-3 or TRBV12-4 and TRBJ2-2; D not certain. The V gene lost 4 bases and the J gene lost 6 bases, with 3 bases spanning the gap. This CDR3 region has 11 residues. This chain's CDR3 is CASSYPGELFF. As DNA, the CDR3 is TGTGCCAGCAGTTACCCCGGGGAGCTGTTTTTT.

The J gene is TRBJ2-7, the V gene TRBV5-1; either TRBD1 or TRBD2 may supply D (5 bases each). V was shortened by 5 bases and J by 4 bases, with 16 bases between the two germline ends. The CDR3 consists of 14 residues. Germline CDR1 is SGHRS and CDR2 is YFSETQ. CDR3 sequence reads: CASRYTGQTYEQYF. CDR3 bases: TGCGCCAGCAGATATACGGGGCAAACTTACGAGCAGTACTTC.

The chain joins TRBV5-1 to TRBJ2-2, with D unclear. CDR1 is SGHRS, CDR2 YFSETQ, per germline. This CDR3 is 15 amino acids long. Trimming took 1 base from V and 4 from J, leaving 11 bases between them. CDR3 protein: CASSLPVDATGELFF. In DNA, the CDR3 is TGCGCCAGCAGCTTGCCGGTGGATGCCACCGGGGAGCTGTTTTTT.

The genes are TRBV7-3 and TRBJ2-3; the D gene is possibly TRBD2 (5 bases). The V and J ends lost 5 bases and 4 bases respectively, with 13 bases between them. The CDR3 runs 14 residues. Germline assignment: CDR1 SGHTA and CDR2 FQGTGA. The CDR3 is CASSPGVVPDTQYF. The CDR3 nucleotides are TGTGCCAGCAGCCCCGGGGTTGTCCCAGATACGCAGTATTTT.